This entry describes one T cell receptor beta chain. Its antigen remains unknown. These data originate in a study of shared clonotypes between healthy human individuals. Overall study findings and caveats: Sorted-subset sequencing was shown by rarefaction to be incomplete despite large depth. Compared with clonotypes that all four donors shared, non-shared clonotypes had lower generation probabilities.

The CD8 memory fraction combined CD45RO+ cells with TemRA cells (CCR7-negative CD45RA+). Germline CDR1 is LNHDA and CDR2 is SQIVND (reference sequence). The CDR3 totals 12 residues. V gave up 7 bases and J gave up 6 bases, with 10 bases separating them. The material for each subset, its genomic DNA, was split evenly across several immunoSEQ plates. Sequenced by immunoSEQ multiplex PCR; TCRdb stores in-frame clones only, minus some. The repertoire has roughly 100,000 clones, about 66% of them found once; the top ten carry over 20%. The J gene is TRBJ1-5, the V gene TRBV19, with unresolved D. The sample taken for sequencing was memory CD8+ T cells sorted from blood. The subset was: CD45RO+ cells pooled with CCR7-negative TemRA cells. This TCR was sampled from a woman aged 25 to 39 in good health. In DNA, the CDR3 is TGTGCCAGTACATCCTTGGGTCAGCCCCAGCATTTT. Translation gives CASTSLGQPQHF.